This TCR beta chain was obtained from a study of CD8+CD57+ T cells in acquired aplastic anemia. Study-level information: Yields of DNA that came from sorted CD4+ and CD8+ cells averaged about 3 ug.

Ten or more counts support this clonotype. Antigen specificity is unknown. Patients included in sequencing had previously demonstrated CD8+CD57+ cell expansion by flow cytometry. Overall study findings and caveats: Both patients and controls carried the same twenty-nine CD8+ CDR3 sequences.

Genomic DNA, the template, was used for profiling of the TCR beta VDJ and CDR3. TCRdb independently ran MiXCR on the reads; one entry per CDR3 protein. The repertoire holds some 120,000 distinct CDR3 sequences, with nearly 40% as singletons. Material for sequencing was sorted CD4+, CD8+, or CD8+CD57+ T cells (not recorded which) from PBMCs. The TCR comes from a human donor with aplastic anemia.

The CDR3 DNA is TGTGCCAGCAGTCCCCCTGGGGGACACTATGGCTACACCTTC. Translation: CASSPPGGHYGYTF. The chain is built from TRBV28 and TRBJ1-2; D might be TRBD1 (5 bases). Trimming shortened V by 5 bases and J by 3 bases, and 13 bases separated the two germline ends. Per the germline V gene, CDR1 is MDHEN and CDR2 is SYDVKM. This CDR3 contains 14 residues.